This T cell receptor (beta chain) was identified during a study of blood T cell repertoires in COVID-19. Germline CDR1 is SEHNR and CDR2 is FQNEAQ (reference sequence). The CDR3 spans 13 residues. Between the trimmed V and J ends, which lost 9 bases and 8 bases, there was a span of 17 bases. TCRdb's table, derived via immunoSEQ multiplex PCR, lists solely in-frame clones and lacks some. Of under 110,000 clones in the sample, around 87% were seen once. The chain couples TRBV7-9 to TRBJ1-3; no clear D gene. This clonotype was obtained from a young woman with acute or convalescent COVID-19. Sequences were obtained from peripheral blood. This CDR3 is CASSSPRGDTIYF. The CDR3 nucleotides are TGTGCCAGTAGCAGCCCTCGAGGTGACACCATATATTTT.